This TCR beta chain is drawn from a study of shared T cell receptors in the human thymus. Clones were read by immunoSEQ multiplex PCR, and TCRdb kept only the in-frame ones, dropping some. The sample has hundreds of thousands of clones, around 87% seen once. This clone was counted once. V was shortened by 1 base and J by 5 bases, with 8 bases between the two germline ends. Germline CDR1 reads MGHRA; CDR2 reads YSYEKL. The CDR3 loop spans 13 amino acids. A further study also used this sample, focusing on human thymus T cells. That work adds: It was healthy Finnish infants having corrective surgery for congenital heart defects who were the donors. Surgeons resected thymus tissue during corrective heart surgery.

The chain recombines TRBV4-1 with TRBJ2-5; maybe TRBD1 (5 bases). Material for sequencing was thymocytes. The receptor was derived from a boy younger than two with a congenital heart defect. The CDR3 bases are TGCGCCAGCAGCCAAGTCAGGGTCGAGACCCAGTACTTC. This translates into CASSQVRVETQYF.